These 21 T cell receptor beta chains share one sample of origin, sequenced in a study of cytomegalovirus exposure and HLA in healthy donors (dated 2017 in TCRdb). The library was built by means of the immunoSEQ multiplex PCR assay. The immuneACCESS repertoire file appears here via TCRdb, limited to in-frame rearrangements. These files lack a portion of the clones; in checked studies, under half of the deficit traces to unresolved V genes, and the cause of the others is not known. For this sample the table gives about 190,000 clones, of which about 80% were detected only once. The ten largest clones represent 2.5% to 3.5% of the sample. Sequencing used PBMCs. Receptors were obtained from a young woman in good health and CMV-seropositive.

This clone was seen a single time. J is TRBJ1-1 and V is TRBV5-1; 8 bases match TRBD1. V lost 0 bases to trimming and J lost 0 bases; unmatched junction nucleotides: 10. CDR3 length equals 18 residues. Germline CDR1 is SGHRS and CDR2 is YFSETQ. The CDR3 nucleotides are TGCGCCAGCAGCTTGGTAACAGGGGGAAAGACCATGAACACTGAAGCTTTCTTT. Its translation is CASSLVTGGKTMNTEAFF.

The chain carries TRBV27 and TRBJ1-2; D might be TRBD1 (5 bases). The germline CDR1 and CDR2 sequences are MNHEY and SMNVEV (reference sequence). With 6 bases removed from V and 4 bases from J, the gap between germline ends came to 15 bases. The CDR3 contains 14 residues. The CDR3 region is CASSTHDSRYGYTF. CDR3 DNA: TGTGCCAGCAGCACCCACGACAGCCGCTATGGCTACACCTTC.

V gene TRBV7-9 combines with J gene TRBJ1-5; 7 bases match TRBD1. From germline, CDR1 is SEHNR and CDR2 FQNEAQ (reference sequence). With 1 base clipped from V and 6 bases from J, the junction kept 3 bases outside the gene matches. The CDR3 is made up of 14 amino acids. CDR3 nucleotide sequence: TGTGCCAGCAGCTTAGAGACAGGGTCTCAGCCCCAGCATTTT. This gives the protein CASSLETGSQPQHF.

Details on this clone: The same CDR3 also results from other DNA sequences found in this sample. V and J are TRBV7-8 and TRBJ1-6; TRBD1 matches 7 bases. Trimming took 5 bases from V and 7 from J; bases not matched to a gene: 5. The CDR3 has 14 amino acids. Germline V CDR1 and CDR2: SGHVS, FQNEAQ. The CDR3 DNA reads TGTGCCAGCAGCCCGGGGACAGCAAATTCACCCCTCCACTTT. Translated: CASSPGTANSPLHF.

V and J are TRBV7-9 and TRBJ2-1; possibly TRBD1 for D (6 bases). Germline values: CDR1 SEHNR, CDR2 FQNEAQ (reference sequence). With 4 bases removed from V and 8 bases from J, the gap between germline ends came to 18 bases. The CDR3 is made up of 15 amino acids. The CDR3 is CASSSGLTGTHEQFF. CDR3 nucleotide sequence: TGTGCCAGCAGCTCCGGCCTCACAGGGACGCATGAGCAGTTCTTC.

The V call is TRBV27, the J call TRBJ1-1; 12 nucleotides agree with TRBD1. Germline V lookup: CDR1 MNHEY, CDR2 SMNVEV (reference sequence). The CDR3 has 16 residues. The trim removed 4 bases at V and 9 bases at J, leaving 12 bases unmatched. CDR3 bases: TGTGCCAGCAGTTACTACCGGGACAGGGGGCTCGGGCAAGCTTTCTTT. Its translation is CASSYYRDRGLGQAFF.

This clone was counted a single time. The rearrangement joins TRBV27 to TRBJ1-6, with TRBD1 matching over 8 bases. Per the germline V gene, CDR1 is MNHEY and CDR2 is SMNVEV (reference sequence). The junction had 20 bases not matched to a gene; V was cut back by 9 bases and J by 7 bases. The CDR3 contains 18 residues. The chain's CDR3 is CARSRRTGPLPGNSPLHF. CDR3 in DNA: TGTGCCAGATCCAGGAGGACAGGGCCCTTACCGGGGAATTCACCCCTCCACTTT.

The V and J genes are TRBV5-1 and TRBJ2-5; 8 bases map to TRBD2. Unmatched junction bases numbered 6, after V lost 3 bases and J lost 2 bases. This CDR3 contains 15 residues. Germline-derived CDR1 and CDR2 are SGHRS and YFSETQ. The CDR3 is CASSWRVAGQETQYF. CDR3 bases: TGCGCCAGCAGCTGGAGGGTAGCGGGGCAAGAGACCCAGTACTTC.

The rearrangement joins TRBV9 to TRBJ2-1; 10 nucleotides match TRBD2. The V and J ends lost 3 bases and 3 bases, in that order; junction bases with no gene match: 6. This CDR3 spans 16 amino acids. The germline CDR1 and CDR2 sequences are SGDLS and YYNGEE. This CDR3 is CASSAPLAGNYNEQFF. The CDR3 DNA is TGTGCCAGCAGCGCCCCACTAGCGGGAAACTACAATGAGCAGTTCTTC. The entire variable domain, with the rest obtained from reference TRBV9 and TRBJ2-1, is as follows: DSGVTQTPKHLITATGQRVTLRCSPRSGDLSVYWYQQSLDQGLQFLIQYYNGEERAKGNILERFSAQQFPDLHSELNLSSLELGDSALYFCASSAPLAGNYNEQFFGPGTRLTVL.

This rearrangement joins TRBV9 to TRBJ2-1, with D hard to call. This CDR3 has 14 residues. The V gene lost 2 bases and the J gene lost 0 bases, with 6 bases spanning the gap. CDR1 SGDLS and CDR2 YYNGEE come from the germline V gene. The CDR3: CASSVSSSYNEQFF. The CDR3 coding sequence is TGTGCCAGCAGCGTGTCCAGCTCCTACAATGAGCAGTTCTTC. The full variable domain, its missing parts supplied by reference TRBV9 and TRBJ2-1, is DSGVTQTPKHLITATGQRVTLRCSPRSGDLSVYWYQQSLDQGLQFLIQYYNGEERAKGNILERFSAQQFPDLHSELNLSSLELGDSALYFCASSVSSSYNEQFFGPGTRLTVL.

This clone was counted between two and nine times. The V gene is TRBV27, the J gene TRBJ2-7, with 13 bases fitting TRBD2. The V and J ends lost 5 bases and 7 bases, in that order; junction bases with no gene match: 5. Germline CDR1 and CDR2: MNHEY and SMNVEV (reference sequence). The CDR3 is made up of 14 amino acids. The CDR3 here is CASSQGLAGREQYF. The CDR3 DNA reads TGTGCCAGCAGTCAGGGACTAGCGGGGCGGGAGCAGTACTTC.

The chain uses TRBV19 and TRBJ2-7, with TRBD1 matching over 11 bases. V lost 4 bases and J lost 2; bases outside the gene matches: 10. The CDR3 is 17 residues long. The germline gives CDR1 LNHDA, CDR2 SQIVND (reference sequence). CDR3 residues: CASSSRDRGYFPYEQYF. The CDR3 DNA sequence: TGTGCCAGTAGTAGCCGGGACAGGGGGTATTTTCCCTACGAGCAGTACTTC. The whole variable domain, filled in from reference TRBV19 and TRBJ2-7, reads DGGITQSPKYLFRKEGQNVTLSCEQNLNHDAMYWYRQDPGQGLRLIYYSQIVNDFQKGDIAEGYSVSREKKESFPLTVTSAQKNPTAFYLCASSSRDRGYFPYEQYFGPGTRLTVT.

The V and J genes are TRBV5-1 and TRBJ2-7, with 9 bases that match TRBD1. Germline lookup yields CDR1 SGHRS and CDR2 YFSETQ. The ends lost 0 bases at V and 7 bases at J; junction bases unmatched: 8. The CDR3 runs 15 residues. The CDR3 nucleotides are TGCGCCAGCAGCTTGGAAGGGACAGGGATTCGGGAGCAGTACTTC. Translation: CASSLEGTGIREQYF. Based on the CDR3 plus reference TRBV5-1 and TRBJ2-7, the full variable domain is KAGVTQTPRYLIKTRGQQVTLSCSPISGHRSVSWYQQTPGQGLQFLFEYFSETQRNKGNFPGRFSGRQFSNSRSEMNVSTLELGDSALYLCASSLEGTGIREQYFGPGTRLTVT.

The rearrangement links TRBV6-5 to TRBJ1-2; TRBD1 agrees at 8 bases. The germline gives CDR1 MNHEY, CDR2 SVGAGI. CDR3 length: 13 residues. Trimming took 5 bases from V and 6 from J; bases not matched to a gene: 5. The chain's CDR3 is CASSKGQEDGYTF. DNA of the CDR3: TGTGCCAGCAGTAAGGGACAGGAGGATGGCTACACCTTC.

The chain couples TRBV19 to TRBJ2-4; D perhaps matches TRBD1 (5 bases). The CDR3 is 13 amino acids. V lost 6 bases and J 9 bases, leaving 15 bases between the germline ends. The germline V gene encodes CDR1 LNHDA and CDR2 SQIVND (reference sequence). Here the CDR3 DNA reads TGTGCCAGTAGCCCTTCGACAGCTGGCATTCAGTACTTC. Translated, it gives CASSPSTAGIQYF.

The genes are TRBV10-2 and TRBJ2-3, with TRBD1 identical over 7 bases. The CDR3 covers 16 residues. Germline values: CDR1 WSHSY, CDR2 SAAADI. J was trimmed by 2 bases and V by 6 bases; bases with no gene match: 11. In DNA, the CDR3 is TGCGCCAGCAGAGGACCCGGGACAGCCTACACAGATACGCAGTATTTT. This gives the protein CASRGPGTAYTDTQYF.

The chain uses TRBV6-6 and TRBJ2-1; D ambiguous. V was shortened by 6 bases and J by 4 bases, with 16 bases between the two germline ends. Per germline, CDR1 MNHNY and CDR2 SVGAGI (reference sequence). The CDR3 has 15 amino acids. CDR3 residues: CASSSTAVPYNEQFF. In DNA form, the CDR3 reads TGTGCCAGCAGCTCTACCGCCGTACCTTACAATGAGCAGTTCTTC.

This clone was counted a single time. This sequence joins TRBV6-5 and TRBJ1-4, with TRBD1 as a possible D gene (5 bases). The V gene's germline CDR1 is MNHEY and CDR2 SVGAGI. The V gene lost 5 bases and the J gene lost 6 bases, with 13 bases spanning the gap. The CDR3 covers 14 residues. In nucleotides, the CDR3 is TGTGCCAGCAGTCGGCGGTCGGGGGATGAAAAACTGTTTTTT. Protein: CASSRRSGDEKLFF.

This clone showed up just a few times. The chain carries TRBV9 and TRBJ2-2; TRBD2 is a possible D gene (5 bases). Per the germline V gene, CDR1 is SGDLS and CDR2 is YYNGEE. The CDR3 is 12 amino acids. V dropped 5 bases and J dropped 7 bases, with 9 bases sitting between them. CDR3 sequence reads: CASRSGIGELFF. CDR3 in DNA: TGTGCCAGCAGGTCGGGGATCGGGGAGCTGTTTTTT.

The chain carries TRBV4-2 and TRBJ2-2, with 8 bases aligning to TRBD2. Germline V lookup: CDR1 LGHNA, CDR2 YNFKEQ. J was trimmed by 2 bases and V by 8 bases; bases with no gene match: 10. CDR3 length equals 16 residues. The CDR3 protein is CASRGVAGTNTGELFF. CDR3 nucleotides: TGTGCCAGCCGAGGGGTAGCGGGGACTAACACCGGGGAGCTGTTTTTT.

The V gene is TRBV4-1, the J gene TRBJ2-1; 7 positions agree with TRBD1. Germline V gene sequence: CDR1 MGHRA, CDR2 YSYEKL. The CDR3 totals 14 residues. With 3 bases clipped from V and 14 bases from J, the junction kept 13 bases outside the gene matches. The CDR3, as DNA: TGCGCCAGCAGCCATAGACAGGGAGCCGGTCGTGAGTTCTTC. Translated, it gives CASSHRQGAGREFF.